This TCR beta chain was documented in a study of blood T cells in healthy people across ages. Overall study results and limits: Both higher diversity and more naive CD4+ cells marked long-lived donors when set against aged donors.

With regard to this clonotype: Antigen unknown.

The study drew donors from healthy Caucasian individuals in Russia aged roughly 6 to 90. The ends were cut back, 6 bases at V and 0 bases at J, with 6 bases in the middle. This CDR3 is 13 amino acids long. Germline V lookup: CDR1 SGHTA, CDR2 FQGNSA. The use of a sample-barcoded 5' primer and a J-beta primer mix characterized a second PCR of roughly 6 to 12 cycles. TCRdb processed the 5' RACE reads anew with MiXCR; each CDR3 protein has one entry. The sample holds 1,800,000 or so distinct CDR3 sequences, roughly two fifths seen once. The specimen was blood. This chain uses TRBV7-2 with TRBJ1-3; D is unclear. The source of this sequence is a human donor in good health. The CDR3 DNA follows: TGTGCCAGCAGACTGAACTCTGGAAACACCATATATTTT. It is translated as CASRLNSGNTIYF.